This T cell receptor (beta chain) derives from a study of cytomegalovirus exposure and HLA in healthy donors. Concerning this clone: What it binds is not known.

This CDR3 region has 18 residues. J lost 6 bases, V lost 0 bases, and 10 bases had no gene match. The germline V gene has CDR1 LGHNA and CDR2 YNFKEQ. The data were produced by immunoSEQ multiplex PCR, yet TCRdb's version contains in-frame clones alone and is incomplete. The table lists a few hundred thousand clones, just over 85% of them singletons. General study results and limits: In vitro assays verified that three CMV-associated chains recognized CMV antigens specifically. Cytomegalovirus-associated status was assigned to 150 or so TCR beta chains. Both high specificity and high sensitivity reportedly marked the classifier's diagnosis of cytomegalovirus status.

Sequencing used PBMCs. The gene calls are TRBV4-2 and TRBJ2-2, with 10 bases matching TRBD2. The clonotype comes from a woman aged 18-35 years in good health and CMV-seronegative. The CDR3 DNA follows: TGTGCCAGCAGCCAAGAAGTGGCGAGCGGGGGGGCCGCCGGGGAGCTGTTTTTT. Its protein product is CASSQEVASGGAAGELFF.